Listed here are 17 T cell receptor beta chains from one sample, sequenced in a study of OX40 agonist ivuxolimab in advanced cancers. Only in-frame clones appear in the TCRdb table, and some are missing; sequencing was by immunoSEQ multiplex PCR. The sample shows tens of thousands of clones, around 85% of them seen only once. Sequenced here: CD4+ or CD8+ T cells sorted from blood, sampled in a trial of the OX40 agonist ivuxolimab. The receptors shown here come from an adult with an advanced solid tumor such as melanoma, head and neck, liver or kidney cancer.

The genes are TRBV4-3 and TRBJ2-3; D might be TRBD2 (8 bases). Between the trimmed V and J ends, which lost 0 bases and 4 bases, there was a span of 14 bases. Germline V gene data show CDR1 as LGHNA and CDR2 as YSLEER. The CDR3 length is 16 residues. The CDR3 spells CASSQEGSGTADTQYF. Here the CDR3 DNA reads TGCGCCAGCAGCCAAGAGGGTAGCGGGACAGCAGATACGCAGTATTTT.

The chain employs TRBV2 and TRBJ2-1; the D gene is possibly TRBD1 (5 bases). CDR1 and CDR2 (germline): SNHLY, FYNNEI. CDR3 length equals 13 residues. With 10 bases removed from V and 3 bases from J, the gap between germline ends came to 13 bases. The CDR3 DNA follows: TGTGCCACCTCTCGACAGTTCTACAATGAGCAGTTCTTC. Translated, it gives CATSRQFYNEQFF.

This clone was detected a few times. The rearrangement uses TRBV6-4 and TRBJ2-7; TRBD2 might be the D (5 bases). Germline CDR1 is MRHNA and CDR2 is SNTAGT. CDR3 length: 14 amino acids. V was pared by 5 bases and J by 5 bases, with 16 bases between. This chain's CDR3 is CASSPRVCPDEQYF. Written as DNA, the CDR3 is TGTGCCAGCAGTCCGAGGGTCTGCCCCGACGAGCAGTACTTC.

This clone occurred a few times. The rearrangement uses TRBV7-9 and TRBJ1-1; D may be TRBD1 (5 bases). Between the trimmed V and J ends, which lost 6 bases and 0 bases, there was a span of 14 bases. The CDR3 loop spans 15 amino acids. CDR1 is SEHNR, CDR2 FQNEAQ, per germline (reference sequence). CDR3 sequence (DNA): TGTGCCAGCAGGGAGGGCAGGGCCCTGAACACTGAAGCTTTCTTT. Protein sequence: CASREGRALNTEAFF.

The chain is built from TRBV2 and TRBJ1-1; 10 bases match TRBD1. With 8 bases clipped from V and 6 bases from J, the junction kept 6 bases outside the gene matches. Germline-derived CDR1 and CDR2 are SNHLY and FYNNEI. The CDR3 has 13 residues. The DNA for the CDR3 is TGTGCCAGCCTTAGACAGGGGGCGGCTGAAGCTTTCTTT. It yields the protein CASLRQGAAEAFF.

CDR3 loop: CASSIDRNNQPQHF. CDR3 in DNA: TGTGCCAGCAGCATAGACAGAAATAATCAGCCCCAGCATTTT. The rearrangement links TRBV7-8 to TRBJ1-5; TRBD1 might be the D (5 bases). Germline CDR1 and CDR2: SGHVS and FQNEAQ. This CDR3 comprises 14 residues. Trimming removed 5 bases at V and 4 bases at J, with 12 bases between.

The genes are TRBV11-2 and TRBJ1-6; D remains unclear. This CDR3 is built from 14 residues. Trimming cost V 6 bases and J 6 bases, with 12 bases left between them. Looked up from germline, CDR1 is SGHAT and CDR2 is FQNNGV. The CDR3 is CASRRPGSNSPLHF. CDR3 nucleotide sequence: TGTGCCAGCAGACGGCCGGGCAGTAATTCACCCCTCCACTTT.

The rearrangement uses TRBV20-1 and TRBJ1-2, with D uncertain. From germline, CDR1 is DFQATT and CDR2 SNEGSKA (reference sequence). Trimming took 3 bases from V and 8 from J, leaving 10 bases between them. This CDR3 has 11 residues. In DNA form, the CDR3 reads TGCAGTGCTAGTAAAGTTGGGGGCTACACCTTC. Protein sequence: CSASKVGGYTF.

The J gene is TRBJ2-3, the V gene TRBV7-2; 7 nucleotides agree with TRBD2. Germline assignment: CDR1 SGHTA and CDR2 FQGNSA. CDR3 length: 16 amino acids. V dropped 0 bases and J dropped 2; count of bases not matched to a gene: 5. CDR3 in DNA: TGTGCCAGCAGCTTAGCTCAGCGGGGAAACACAGATACGCAGTATTTT. It specifies CASSLAQRGNTDTQYF.

The gene calls are TRBV4-3 and TRBJ1-2, with D possibly matching TRBD1 (6 bases). Germline CDR1 is LGHNA and CDR2 is YSLEER. Between the trimmed V and J ends, which lost 1 base and 4 bases, there was a span of 19 bases. The CDR3 has 17 residues. The CDR3 here is CASSQADSKGAFYGYTF. The CDR3 nucleotides read TGCGCCAGCAGCCAAGCGGACAGCAAGGGTGCTTTCTATGGCTACACCTTC.

V is TRBV5-1 and J is TRBJ2-5; 11 bases are shared with TRBD2. CDR3 length: 17 residues. V dropped 0 bases and J dropped 1; count of bases not matched to a gene: 5. The germline V gene encodes CDR1 SGHRS and CDR2 YFSETQ. The CDR3: CASSLALAGGFQETQYF. The DNA of the CDR3 is TGCGCCAGCAGCTTGGCTCTAGCGGGGGGATTCCAAGAGACCCAGTACTTC.

The genes are TRBV4-3 and TRBJ2-3, with 9 nucleotides matching TRBD1. CDR1 is LGHNA, CDR2 YSLEER, per germline. Trimming took 3 bases from V and 4 from J; bases not matched to a gene: 5. CDR3 size: 15 residues. The CDR3 nucleotides are TGCGCCAGCAGCCAGGGACAGGGAGAATCAGATACGCAGTATTTT. The encoded protein is CASSQGQGESDTQYF.

The J gene is TRBJ2-5, the V gene TRBV5-1, with a possible D match to TRBD2 (6 bases). The germline CDR1 and CDR2 sequences are SGHRS and YFSETQ. CDR3 size: 17 residues. With 4 bases removed from V and 5 bases from J, the gap between germline ends came to 24 bases. The CDR3 loop is CASSATLLAPVLETQYF. CDR3 bases: TGCGCCAGCAGCGCAACCCTTCTAGCGCCGGTCTTGGAGACCCAGTACTTC.

The V and J genes are TRBV7-2 and TRBJ2-3; TRBD1 matches at 8 bases. V gave up 3 bases and J gave up 4 bases; unmatched junction bases: 3. The CDR3 is 14 residues long. CDR1 and CDR2 from the germline V gene are SGHTA and FQGNSA. This chain's CDR3 is CASSFRTGSDTQYF. As DNA, the CDR3 is TGTGCCAGCAGCTTTAGGACAGGGTCAGATACGCAGTATTTT.

J is TRBJ1-4 and V is TRBV5-6, with D uncertain. The V end was cut by 4 bases, the J end by 0 bases, with 13 bases between. The germline gives CDR1 SGHDT, CDR2 YYEEEE. The CDR3 length is 16 residues. CDR3 protein: CASSLAAAPTNEKLFF. CDR3 coding DNA: TGTGCCAGCAGCCTGGCGGCGGCCCCAACTAATGAAAAACTGTTTTTT.

This chain connects TRBV18 to TRBJ2-7; D is unclear. Looked up from germline, CDR1 is KGHSH and CDR2 is LQKENI. V was trimmed by 2 bases and J by 5 bases, leaving 10 bases between them. The CDR3 spans 13 residues. The CDR3, as DNA: TGTGCCAGCTCACCAGGTATGGCGGACGAGCAGTACTTC. It specifies CASSPGMADEQYF.

The chain uses TRBV5-5 and TRBJ2-2; 8 bases match TRBD1. Germline-derived CDR1 and CDR2 are SGHKS and YYEKEE (reference sequence). The CDR3 runs 16 residues. Trimming at V came to 5 bases and at J to 7 bases, leaving 13 bases not matched to a gene. Here the CDR3 DNA reads TGTGCCAGCAGACAGCAGGGGGCCCCACGTAGCGGGGAGCTGTTTTTT. Its translation is CASRQQGAPRSGELFF.